The following is a TCR beta chain sequence with its context. This sample is drawn from a study of shared clonotypes between healthy human individuals. The CDR3 has 15 amino acids. Germline CDR1 is SEHNR and CDR2 is FQNEAQ (reference sequence). The V and J ends lost 6 bases and 7 bases, in that order; junction bases with no gene match: 11. Genomic DNA of each subset was evenly split across several immunoSEQ plates. Sorted-subset replicate PCRs used roughly 220 ng DNA, about 30,000 T cell genomes. Per the original methods: Junction-only sequences without quality scores came from ImmunoSEQ, so filtering differed. Measured with immunoSEQ multiplex PCR; TCRdb has only the in-frame clones, and not every one. From that table come the V and J calls and clone size; the DNA was used to work out D and trimming. Of roughly 2.1 million clones listed, around 93% are singletons. CD45RO-negative CD8 cells positively selected for CCR7 made up the naive population, which excluded terminally differentiated effector memory CD45RA+ cells.

The rearrangement joins TRBV7-9 to TRBJ2-5; TRBD1 matches at 10 bases. The source of this sequence is a man younger than 35 in good health. Some clones in this sample may be carry-over from other donors' samples. Sequencing input: naive CD8+ T cells from PBMCs. As DNA, the CDR3 is TGTGCCAGCAGTTCACCGGGACAGGGGCAGGGGACCCAGTACTTC. This translates into CASSSPGQGQGTQYF.